Following are 16 T cell receptor beta chains from one sample sequenced in a study of blood T cell repertoires in COVID-19. Produced via immunoSEQ multiplex PCR; TCRdb's table is partial and in-frame only. The sample includes about 280,000 clones, about 86% seen only once; the top ten take roughly 13%. Material for sequencing was peripheral blood. The receptor source for this set is a woman aged 70-85 years with COVID-19, enrolled during active disease.

The rearrangement joins TRBV30 to TRBJ2-7; TRBD2 is a possible D gene (5 bases). Germline V CDR1 and CDR2: GTSNPN, SVGIG (reference sequence). V shed 6 bases and J shed 0 bases, with 9 bases lying between them. The CDR3 extends over 12 amino acids. The CDR3 here is CACIGSSYEQYF. The CDR3 DNA reads TGTGCCTGCATAGGGAGCTCCTACGAGCAGTACTTC.

V gene TRBV18 combines with J gene TRBJ2-5; tentatively, D is TRBD1 (6 bases). Germline CDR1 KGHSH, CDR2 LQKENI. CDR3 length: 14 amino acids. The V gene lost 4 bases and the J gene lost 5 bases, with 14 bases spanning the gap. The CDR3, as DNA: TGTGCCAGCTCACAGACCGCAGGGGTGGAGACCCAGTACTTC. Protein product: CASSQTAGVETQYF.

This sequence joins TRBV2 and TRBJ2-6, with 8 nucleotides matching TRBD1. V shed 6 bases, J shed 2 bases, and the junction held 3 bases outside the gene matches. The CDR3 has 15 amino acids. Per the germline V gene, CDR1 is SNHLY and CDR2 is FYNNEI. The CDR3 nucleotides are TGTGCCAGCAGCGCGACAGGGGCTGGGGCCAACGTCCTGACTTTC. Amino acid sequence: CASSATGAGANVLTF. The entire variable domain, with the rest obtained from reference TRBV2 and TRBJ2-6, is as follows: EPEVTQTPSHQVTQMGQEVILRCVPISNHLYFYWYRQILGQKVEFLVSFYNNEISEKSEIFDDQFSVERPDGSNFTLKIRSTKLEDSAMYFCASSATGAGANVLTFGAGSRLTVL.

This clone was detected only a few times. The chain couples TRBV5-1 to TRBJ2-7; D remains unclear. The germline V gene encodes CDR1 SGHRS and CDR2 YFSETQ. V lost 0 bases, J lost 3 bases, and 10 bases lay in between. The CDR3 spans 14 residues. In DNA, the CDR3 is TGCGCCAGCAGCTTGGATGAACTGAACTACGAGCAGTACTTC. It translates to CASSLDELNYEQYF.

The chain joins TRBV2 to TRBJ1-2; TRBD1 matches 8 bases. After removal of 5 bases from V and 5 bases from J, the junction contained 7 bases not matched to a gene. The CDR3 runs to 14 residues. Looked up from germline, CDR1 is SNHLY and CDR2 is FYNNEI. The CDR3 DNA sequence: TGTGCCAGCAGTCCGGACAGGGAGGTATATGGCTACACCTTC. Encoded protein: CASSPDREVYGYTF.

The gene calls are TRBV18 and TRBJ1-1; 9 nucleotides agree with TRBD1. The germline gives CDR1 KGHSH, CDR2 LQKENI. V lost 3 bases, J lost 2 bases, and 10 bases stayed unmatched. The CDR3 totals 17 residues. CDR3 DNA: TGTGCCAGCTCACCCTCGGGACAGGGACCATTCAACACTGAAGCTTTCTTT. This sequence encodes CASSPSGQGPFNTEAFF.

This chain uses TRBV12-3 or TRBV12-4 with TRBJ2-1; D uncertain. With 6 bases removed from V and 8 bases from J, the gap between germline ends came to 11 bases. The length of the CDR3 is 12 residues. DNA of the CDR3: TGTGCCAGCAGAGAACTTAACGATGAGCAGTTCTTC. It specifies CASRELNDEQFF.

The chain uses TRBV3-1 (or the pseudogene TRBV3-2) and TRBJ2-3; the D gene is possibly TRBD2 (6 bases). The CDR3 covers 15 residues. V was shortened by 4 bases and J by 2 bases, with 13 bases between the two germline ends. The germline gives CDR1 LGHDT, CDR2 YNNKEL (reference sequence). CDR3 sequence reads: CASSPAGSHTDTQYF. The CDR3 DNA reads TGTGCCAGCAGCCCAGCGGGTTCTCACACAGATACGCAGTATTTT.

The gene calls are TRBV5-8 and TRBJ1-5; TRBD1 matches 8 bases. CDR1 is SGHTS and CDR2 is YDEGEE in the germline V gene. The CDR3 extends over 16 amino acids. The V and J ends lost 5 bases and 5 bases, in that order; junction bases with no gene match: 12. CDR3 DNA sequence: TGTGCCAGCAGGAGCTTTGGACAGGGCGACGATCAGCCCCAGCATTTT. This gives the protein CASRSFGQGDDQPQHF.

This chain links TRBV19 with TRBJ1-6; 7 positions match TRBD1. The J segment lost 8 bases and the V segment lost 4 bases, leaving 11 bases of the junction unmatched. This CDR3 is 16 amino acids long. Germline lookup yields CDR1 LNHDA and CDR2 SQIVND (reference sequence). CDR3 protein: CASSRRRQGDDSPLHF. The CDR3 DNA follows: TGTGCCAGTAGTAGAAGGAGGCAGGGGGATGATTCACCCCTCCACTTT.

V usage is TRBV24-1 and J usage is TRBJ2-2; the D gene is possibly TRBD2 (5 bases). V shed 8 bases and J shed 3 bases, with 27 bases lying between them. The CDR3 covers 19 residues. The V gene's germline CDR1 is KGHDR and CDR2 SFDVKD. CDR3 in amino acids: CATTPGVRGEVDYTGELFF. The CDR3 DNA reads as TGTGCCACCACCCCTGGGGTCCGGGGAGAGGTCGACTACACCGGGGAGCTGTTTTTT.

The rearrangement links TRBV12-3 or TRBV12-4 to TRBJ2-2; D perhaps matches TRBD2 (5 bases). CDR3 length: 12 amino acids. Trimming pared 6 bases from V and 7 bases from J, leaving 9 bases between. CDR3 amino acids: CASREEVGELFF. CDR3 sequence (DNA): TGTGCCAGCAGAGAGGAGGTCGGGGAGCTGTTTTTT.

CDR3 protein: CASSPKGPYEQYF. In DNA form, the CDR3 reads TGCGCCAGCAGCCCCAAGGGGCCCTACGAGCAGTACTTC. The gene calls are TRBV5-1 and TRBJ2-7; D perhaps matches TRBD1 (5 bases). The V end was cut by 4 bases, the J end by 2 bases, with 10 bases between. The germline gives CDR1 SGHRS, CDR2 YFSETQ. The CDR3 spans 13 residues.

A few counts support this clone. In DNA, the CDR3 is TGTGCCAGCTTAGACAGCGCAAATGAAAAACTGTTTTTT. Translated, it gives CASLDSANEKLFF. The chain has TRBV11-2 and TRBJ1-4; D possibly corresponds to TRBD1 (5 bases). V was trimmed by 8 bases and J by 5 bases, leaving 12 bases between them. The CDR3 contains 13 residues. CDR1 and CDR2 from the germline V gene are SGHAT and FQNNGV.

This clone was seen a few times. The chain links TRBV5-1 to TRBJ1-6, with D possibly TRBD1 on 5 matching bases. Germline V gene data show CDR1 as SGHRS and CDR2 as YFSETQ. The CDR3 contains 16 residues. V lost 2 bases and J 5 bases, leaving 14 bases between the germline ends. The CDR3 sequence is CASSFAGREDNSPLHF. The CDR3 nucleotides are TGCGCCAGCAGCTTCGCCGGCAGGGAGGATAATTCACCCCTCCACTTT.

This chain links TRBV29-1 with TRBJ2-7, with 11 bases identical to TRBD1. The CDR3 length is 17 residues. CDR1 and CDR2 (germline): SQVTM, ANQGSEA. V trimming: 6 bases; J trimming: 2 bases; junction bases outside the gene matches: 15. The CDR3 DNA follows: TGCAGCGTAGATACCACCGGGACAGGGGGAGTAGCCTACGAGCAGTACTTC. Its translation: CSVDTTGTGGVAYEQYF.